The 17 T cell receptor beta chains below come from one sample, sequenced in a study of cytomegalovirus exposure and HLA in healthy donors. The PCR employed 60 Vbeta primers together with 13 Jbeta primers. Clones were sequenced by immunoSEQ multiplex PCR, and TCRdb holds only the in-frame ones, with some missing. The top ten clones hold less than 5% of a sample with 100,000 or so clones, roughly 70% of them seen once. The sequenced material came from PBMCs. Receptor source: a woman aged 18 to 35 in good health and CMV-seropositive.

In its sample, this clone was seen a few times. This chain links TRBV15 with TRBJ2-1; 8 bases match TRBD1. Germline loops: CDR1 LNHNV, CDR2 YYDKDF (reference sequence). V was pared by 0 bases and J by 6 bases, with 10 bases of the junction left unmatched. This CDR3 has 17 residues. The CDR3: CATSRDSRTGPPNEQFF. CDR3 DNA: TGTGCCACCAGCAGAGATTCAAGGACAGGGCCCCCCAATGAGCAGTTCTTC.

The V call is TRBV19, the J call TRBJ2-5, with D possibly matching TRBD1 (6 bases). This CDR3 comprises 14 residues. V gave up 5 bases and J gave up 2 bases, with 12 bases separating them. Germline CDR1 LNHDA, CDR2 SQIVND (reference sequence). CDR3 bases: TGTGCCAGTAGTGGTACAGGGATTCAAGAGACCCAGTACTTC. This codes for CASSGTGIQETQYF.

This rearrangement joins TRBV15 to TRBJ1-5, with TRBD1 as a possible D gene (5 bases). The ends were cut back, 0 bases at V and 4 bases at J, with 10 bases in the middle. CDR1 LNHNV and CDR2 YYDKDF come from the germline V gene (reference sequence). CDR3 size: 15 residues. The CDR3 loop is CATSRDSTGNQPQHF. CDR3 coding DNA: TGTGCCACCAGCAGAGATTCCACAGGAAATCAGCCCCAGCATTTT.

The chain links TRBV7-3 to TRBJ2-7; TRBD2 matches 8 bases. This CDR3 region has 15 residues. CDR1 SGHTA and CDR2 FQGTGA come from the germline V gene. The V and J ends lost 2 bases and 5 bases, in that order; junction bases with no gene match: 8. CDR3: CASSLGAGGQDEQYF. The CDR3 nucleotides read TGTGCCAGCAGCTTAGGGGCGGGAGGCCAGGACGAGCAGTACTTC.

The rearrangement links TRBV6-1 to TRBJ2-1; maybe TRBD1 (6 bases). The CDR3 spans 16 residues. V was trimmed by 1 base and J by 3 bases, leaving 13 bases between them. Germline V gene data show CDR1 as MNHNS and CDR2 as SASEGT. The CDR3 sequence is CASSEEQGKDYNEQFF. The DNA for the CDR3 is TGTGCCAGCAGTGAAGAACAGGGAAAAGACTACAATGAGCAGTTCTTC.

The genes are TRBV5-1 and TRBJ2-3; 7 bases are a match to TRBD2. CDR3 length equals 17 residues. Germline V lookup: CDR1 SGHRS, CDR2 YFSETQ. V was pared by 0 bases and J by 0 bases, with 7 bases of the junction left unmatched. CDR3 in amino acids: CASSLAVGSGSTDTQYF. The CDR3 DNA sequence: TGCGCCAGCAGCTTGGCCGTGGGTAGCGGGAGCACAGATACGCAGTATTTT.

V gene TRBV5-4 combines with J gene TRBJ2-7; D call uncertain. This CDR3 is 16 amino acids long. Germline V gene data show CDR1 as SGHNT and CDR2 as YYREEE (reference sequence). Between the trimmed V and J ends, which lost 0 bases and 1 base, there was a span of 14 bases. CDR3 sequence (DNA): TGTGCCAGCAGCTTGGCCGGTCACAGCCTGTCCTACGAGCAGTACTTC. Protein product: CASSLAGHSLSYEQYF.

The rearrangement joins TRBV6-6 to TRBJ1-2, with D uncertain. CDR3 length equals 13 residues. V gave up 2 bases and J gave up 6 bases, with 10 bases separating them. Germline V gene lookup returns CDR1 MNHNY and CDR2 SVGAGI (reference sequence). The CDR3 DNA reads TGTGCCAGCAGTTACGAGGGTAGGGATGGCTACACCTTC. Its protein is CASSYEGRDGYTF.

The chain links TRBV18 to TRBJ2-7, with 8 bases aligning to TRBD1. The junction had 8 bases not matched to a gene; V was cut back by 2 bases and J by 2 bases. The germline V gene has CDR1 KGHSH and CDR2 LQKENI. The CDR3 has 16 amino acids. This chain's CDR3 is CASSPTQGARTYEQYF. DNA of the CDR3: TGTGCCAGCTCACCAACGCAGGGGGCAAGGACCTACGAGCAGTACTTC.

About this clone itself: An end of the junction differs from the germline gene, which may be a read error. This chain connects TRBV10-3 to TRBJ2-1; D is undetermined. The CDR3 consists of 15 residues. CDR1 is ENHRY, CDR2 SYGVKD, per germline. The CDR3 DNA reads as TGTGCCATCGGTGACGAAAAAGAACTCTACAATGAGCAGTTCTTC. It is translated as CAIGDEKELYNEQFF.

In this sample, this clone turned up a few times. The chain uses TRBV27 and TRBJ1-2; 9 bases agree with TRBD1. V dropped 6 bases and J dropped 2; count of bases not matched to a gene: 7. This CDR3 is built from 15 residues. In germline, CDR1 is MNHEY, CDR2 SMNVEV (reference sequence). The CDR3 sequence is CASRSLGQGNYGYTF. The CDR3 bases are TGTGCCAGCAGGTCCCTCGGACAGGGGAACTATGGCTACACCTTC.

This chain joins TRBV28 and TRBJ1-5, with TRBD1 as a possible D gene (5 bases). The CDR3 totals 14 residues. Per germline, CDR1 MDHEN and CDR2 SYDVKM. Trimming took 3 bases from V and 9 from J, leaving 15 bases between them. The CDR3 here is CASSFGVGERPQHF. The CDR3 nucleotides are TGTGCCAGCAGTTTTGGAGTAGGGGAACGGCCCCAGCATTTT.

The chain's CDR3 is CASSLSQGFGLNEQFF. DNA of the CDR3: TGTGCCAGCAGTTTATCCCAAGGATTTGGACTCAATGAGCAGTTCTTC. This rearrangement joins TRBV27 to TRBJ2-1, with a tentative D call TRBD2 (5 bases). The germline CDR1 and CDR2 sequences are MNHEY and SMNVEV (reference sequence). The CDR3 is 16 amino acids. With 0 bases removed from V and 6 bases from J, the gap between germline ends came to 15 bases.

V and J are TRBV6-1 and TRBJ2-7, with 11 bases that match TRBD2. This CDR3 region has 16 residues. With 4 bases clipped from V and 3 bases from J, the junction kept 8 bases outside the gene matches. Per the germline V gene, CDR1 is MNHNS and CDR2 is SASEGT. The CDR3, as DNA: TGTGCCAGCAGTGCGCCTTTAGCGGGAGGGTACTACGAGCAGTACTTC. It is translated as CASSAPLAGGYYEQYF.

V gene TRBV19 combines with J gene TRBJ2-7, with 9 bases aligning to TRBD1. V was clipped by 3 bases and J by 2 bases; unmatched bases: 5. Germline CDR1 and CDR2: LNHDA and SQIVND (reference sequence). This CDR3 has 15 residues. The CDR3 DNA is TGTGCCAGTAGTATCACCGGGACAGGGACCTACGAGCAGTACTTC. Its protein is CASSITGTGTYEQYF.

Concerning this clone itself: Germline and junction disagree at one end, which may indicate a read error. This chain joins TRBV30 and TRBJ2-7; a weak D match, TRBD1 (6 bases). There are 14 residues in the CDR3. From germline, CDR1 is GTSNPN and CDR2 SVGIG (reference sequence). CDR3: CAWSATEAGTRINF. As DNA, the CDR3 is TGTGCCTGGAGTGCAACGGAAGCCGGGACACGGATAAACTTC.

This clone showed up just a few times. This chain uses TRBV10-1 with TRBJ2-7; TRBD2 is a possible D gene (5 bases). Germline loops: CDR1 WNHNN, CDR2 SYGVQD (reference sequence). The V end lost 11 bases, the J end lost 2 bases, and 25 bases lay between the germline ends. The CDR3 totals 16 residues. The CDR3: CAPSSAFLAGTYEQYF. CDR3 nucleotides: TGCGCCCCTAGTTCGGCATTTTTGGCGGGCACCTACGAGCAGTACTTC.